This section outlines one T cell receptor (beta chain) sequence together with its context. What it recognizes is unknown. The treatment denotes: oral pan-JAK inhibitor, 5-10 mg twice daily. The sample originates from a study of CD8+ T cells in alopecia areata. Across the whole study: After 6 to 18 months of tofacitinib, follow-up continued 6 months off drug. By percentage of affected scalp area, the severity of treated patients was scored. Study observations and caveats: Scalp clonality, together with expanded CD8+ clones among the top 100, fell significantly with tofacitinib. Researchers reported that TCR sharing among patients proved less clear than in mice, possibly HLA-linked.

Sequencing templates came from extracted RNA that was reverse transcribed into cDNA. The protocol was immunoSEQ multiplex PCR, while the TCRdb copy is restricted to in-frame clones and leaves out a portion. The sample records more than 150,000 clones, about half being singletons. Germline V gene data show CDR1 as SEHNR and CDR2 as FQNEAQ (reference sequence). The V gene lost 6 bases and the J gene lost 4 bases, with 15 bases spanning the gap. This CDR3 has 14 amino acids. The chain uses TRBV7-9 and TRBJ1-1; D is perhaps TRBD1 (5 bases). The source material was CD8+ T cells sorted from blood, sampled around week 54, from a patient treated with tofacitinib. This TCR was sampled from a human donor with alopecia areata. Written as DNA, the CDR3 is TGTGCCAGCAGACCCGGTGGGGGTACCACTGAAGCTTTCTTT. Translation: CASRPGGGTTEAFF.